Presented here are 32 T cell receptor beta chains from one specimen sequenced in a study of CD8 T cells in ankylosing spondylitis. TCRdb re-called the 5' RACE reads through MiXCR, storing one row per CDR3 protein. The top ten clones hold roughly 4.9% of a sample with about 250,000 distinct CDR3 sequences, under 8.5% of them seen once. The sample comprised blood, either unsorted or a sorted T cell fraction (not recorded which). The receptors here all came from a female donor with ankylosing spondylitis or in good health (not recorded which).

This rearrangement joins TRBV7-2 to TRBJ2-7; 12 positions agree with TRBD2. Per the germline V gene, CDR1 is SGHTA and CDR2 is FQGNSA. The ends lost 4 bases at V and 4 bases at J; junction bases unmatched: 2. The CDR3 consists of 14 residues. The CDR3 nucleotides are TGTGCCAGCAGCTACACTAGCGGGAGGTACGAGCAGTACTTC. It is translated as CASSYTSGRYEQYF.

This clonotype showed up many times. The genes are TRBV28 and TRBJ2-5, with 12 bases fitting TRBD2. The CDR3 spans 18 residues. CDR1 and CDR2 (germline): MDHEN, SYDVKM. Trimming removed 6 bases from V and 4 bases from J; junction bases left unmatched: 15. The chain's CDR3 is CASSSDRTSGVVRETQYF. The DNA for the CDR3 is TGTGCCAGCAGCTCAGACAGGACTAGCGGGGTCGTGCGAGAGACCCAGTACTTC.

At least ten counts were recorded for this clonotype. The rearrangement uses TRBV6-1 and TRBJ2-7; 8 bases map to TRBD1. Germline trimming cut 2 bases from V and 4 bases from J; bases unmatched to any gene: 4. This CDR3 comprises 14 residues. Germline V CDR1 and CDR2: MNHNS, SASEGT. CDR3 loop: CASSEKDRVYEQYF. The CDR3 DNA sequence: TGTGCCAGCAGTGAAAAGGACAGGGTATACGAGCAGTACTTC.

This rearrangement joins TRBV7-3 to TRBJ1-6; D perhaps matches TRBD1 (5 bases). V was cut by 2 bases and J by 5 bases, with 7 bases left in between. The germline gives CDR1 SGHTA, CDR2 FQGTGA. The CDR3 loop spans 14 amino acids. Written as DNA, the CDR3 is TGTGCCAGCAGCTTACAGGGAAATAATTCACCCCTCCACTTT. Amino acid sequence: CASSLQGNNSPLHF.

This clonotype has at least ten counts. The chain carries TRBV30 and TRBJ2-1, with 12 bases that match TRBD2. The CDR3 is 14 amino acids. With 1 base clipped from V and 7 bases from J, the junction kept 2 bases outside the gene matches. Germline-derived CDR1 and CDR2 are GTSNPN and SVGIG (reference sequence). CDR3 amino acids: CAWSGLAGGNEQFF. The CDR3 DNA reads TGTGCCTGGAGTGGGCTAGCGGGAGGGAATGAGCAGTTCTTC.

This clonotype has ten or more counts. This chain joins TRBV20-1 and TRBJ2-7; possibly TRBD1 for D (5 bases). Trimming removed 3 bases at V and 1 base at J, with 10 bases between. The V gene's germline CDR1 is DFQATT and CDR2 SNEGSKA (reference sequence). The CDR3 sequence is 13 residues long. The CDR3 DNA reads as TGCAGTGCTAGTTCCAGGGTTTCCTACGAGCAGTACTTC. Its protein is CSASSRVSYEQYF.

Worth noting for this clonotype: Since a much larger clone is just one base distant, this may be a read error. The chain has TRBV27 and TRBJ2-7; 13 bases map to TRBD2. The V gene end was trimmed by 6 bases and the J gene end by 9 bases; junction bases not matched to a gene: 23. Germline V gene sequence: CDR1 MNHEY, CDR2 SMNVEV (reference sequence). This CDR3 is built from 19 residues. CDR3 protein: CASSPGLAGVFRQRDAQYF. CDR3 DNA sequence: TGTGCCAGCAGCCCCGGACTAGCGGGAGTGTTCCGACAAAGAGACGCGCAGTACTTC.

This clonotype was counted ten times or more. V usage is TRBV12-3 or TRBV12-4 and J usage is TRBJ2-1; D possibly corresponds to TRBD2 (6 bases). This CDR3 contains 15 residues. The germline V and J ends were trimmed by 3 bases and 5 bases, with 14 bases remaining between them. CDR3 bases: TGTGCCAGCAGTTTGGGAGATAGCGGAGACAATGAGCAGTTCTTC. It is translated as CASSLGDSGDNEQFF.

This clonotype has ten or more counts. The chain uses TRBV6-4 and TRBJ1-6, with D unclear. Trimming pared 2 bases from V and 7 bases from J, leaving 9 bases between. CDR1 and CDR2 (germline): MRHNA, SNTAGT. This CDR3 region has 14 residues. The CDR3 spells CASSDGQENSPLHF. CDR3 DNA sequence: TGTGCCAGCAGTGACGGCCAGGAGAATTCACCCCTCCACTTT.

The V gene is TRBV7-2, the J gene TRBJ2-2; possibly TRBD2 for D (6 bases). Trimming shortened V by 4 bases and J by 5 bases, and 17 bases separated the two germline ends. Germline CDR1 SGHTA, CDR2 FQGNSA. The CDR3 spans 16 residues. The CDR3 protein is CASSSSGGSLTGELFF. DNA of the CDR3: TGTGCCAGCAGCTCCTCCGGGGGATCGCTTACCGGGGAGCTGTTTTTT.

This chain links TRBV18 with TRBJ2-5; D remains ambiguous. The CDR3 sequence is 13 residues long. Germline V CDR1 and CDR2: KGHSH, LQKENI. Trimming stripped 5 bases from V and 5 bases from J, with 12 bases between. The CDR3 sequence is CASSRLNRETQYF. CDR3 coding DNA: TGTGCCAGCTCAAGGTTGAATCGGGAGACCCAGTACTTC.

This clonotype was observed a few times. The rearrangement joins TRBV4-3 to TRBJ2-3, with 7 positions matching TRBD2. Germline trimming cut 5 bases from V and 4 bases from J; bases unmatched to any gene: 6. Germline values: CDR1 LGHNA, CDR2 YSLEER. This CDR3 contains 14 residues. CDR3 protein: CASSSASGADTQYF. In DNA form, the CDR3 reads TGCGCCAGCAGCTCCGCTAGCGGTGCAGATACGCAGTATTTT.

There are many counts of this clonotype. The chain links TRBV11-3 to TRBJ2-3; a possible D gene is TRBD1 (5 bases). CDR3 length equals 14 residues. Trimming stripped 5 bases from V and 1 base from J, with 10 bases between. The germline CDR1 and CDR2 sequences are SGHNT and YENEEA. CDR3 nucleotide sequence: TGTGCCAGCAGCCCCACCAGGGGCACAGATACGCAGTATTTT. It is translated as CASSPTRGTDTQYF.

This clonotype was observed at least ten times. The gene calls are TRBV6-1 and TRBJ2-7; the match to TRBD2 covers 8 bases. Per germline, CDR1 MNHNS and CDR2 SASEGT. CDR3 length equals 19 residues. The junction had 22 bases not matched to a gene; V was cut back by 6 bases and J by 3 bases. The CDR3 DNA sequence: TGTGCCAGCAGCTCCCGTAGCGGGATGGCCGCGCAAAGGAACTACGAGCAGTACTTC. It encodes CASSSRSGMAAQRNYEQYF.

This clonotype has at least ten counts. This chain joins TRBV20-1 and TRBJ2-1, with 9 bases identical to TRBD1. Germline-derived CDR1 and CDR2 are DFQATT and SNEGSKA (reference sequence). J was trimmed by 2 bases and V by 5 bases; bases with no gene match: 4. This CDR3 is built from 14 residues. Here the CDR3 DNA reads TGCAGTGCTCTTAGGACAGGGGCCTACAATGAGCAGTTCTTC. Translation: CSALRTGAYNEQFF.

Ten or more counts support this clonotype. The chain couples TRBV7-3 to TRBJ2-7, with TRBD1 identical over 8 bases. Germline-derived CDR1 and CDR2 are SGHTA and FQGTGA. There are 16 residues in the CDR3. Trimming at V came to 3 bases and at J to 6 bases, leaving 13 bases not matched to a gene. The CDR3 here is CASSLTLAQGASEQYF. The CDR3 nucleotides are TGTGCCAGCAGCTTGACCCTGGCTCAGGGGGCGTCCGAGCAGTACTTC.

This clonotype has a count of ten or more. The chain recombines TRBV7-1 with TRBJ1-6; 9 bases match TRBD1. TRBV7-1 qualifies as an ORF whose function is uncertain. V trimming: 3 bases; J trimming: 8 bases; junction bases outside the gene matches: 17. This CDR3 has 19 residues. The CDR3 DNA follows: TGTGCCAGCAGCTCTCACCGGGACAGGGCAAACCCATGGGATTCACCCCTCCACTTT. It translates to CASSSHRDRANPWDSPLHF.

This clonotype was seen only a few times. The chain recombines TRBV3-1 with TRBJ2-1; 10 nucleotides align to TRBD2. This CDR3 comprises 17 residues. CDR1 and CDR2 (germline): LGHDT, YNNKEL (reference sequence). V was pared by 1 base and J by 3 bases, with 6 bases of the junction left unmatched. CDR3 sequence: CASSQGPSSGSYNEQFF. For the CDR3, the DNA is TGTGCCAGCAGCCAAGGGCCCTCTAGCGGGAGCTACAATGAGCAGTTCTTC.

In its sample, this clonotype was seen many times. The V call is TRBV6-1, the J call TRBJ2-1, with D perhaps matching TRBD1 (5 bases). Germline V gene data show CDR1 as MNHNS and CDR2 as SASEGT. Trimming pared 2 bases from V and 4 bases from J, leaving 9 bases between. There are 14 residues in the CDR3. CDR3 coding DNA: TGTGCCAGCAGTGAACAGGGTCCTTACAATGAGCAGTTCTTC. Protein product: CASSEQGPYNEQFF.

This clonotype was counted ten times or more. The chain combines TRBV6-5 with TRBJ2-5; 8 nucleotides agree with TRBD2. Germline values: CDR1 MNHEY, CDR2 SVGAGI. The CDR3 totals 14 residues. The V gene end was trimmed by 1 base and the J gene end by 5 bases; junction bases not matched to a gene: 3. CDR3 nucleotides: TGTGCCAGCAGTTACTGGGCGGGAGGCGAGACCCAGTACTTC. Translating it yields CASSYWAGGETQYF.

This clonotype came up many times. The rearrangement links TRBV19 to TRBJ2-1; TRBD2 matches at 10 bases. This CDR3 has 16 amino acids. Germline V gene sequence: CDR1 LNHDA, CDR2 SQIVND (reference sequence). J lost 7 bases, V lost 2 bases, and 8 bases had no gene match. CDR3 DNA: TGTGCCAGTAGTATAAGTGGGACTAGCGCCAGGAATGAGCAGTTCTTC. It translates to CASSISGTSARNEQFF.

This clonotype was counted between two and nine times. A much larger clone lies one base from this, so it may be a read error. The rearrangement joins TRBV7-2 to TRBJ2-5; D unresolved. From germline, CDR1 is SGHTA and CDR2 FQGNSA. V was pared by 3 bases and J by 0 bases, with 2 bases between. This CDR3 spans 12 amino acids. The CDR3 nucleotides read TGTGCCAGCAGCTTGAACCAAGAGACCCAGTACTTC. Protein: CASSLNQETQYF.

This clonotype has a count of ten or more. The chain recombines TRBV5-4 with TRBJ2-1; D is possibly TRBD1 (6 bases). Germline loops: CDR1 SGHNT, CDR2 YYREEE (reference sequence). V was clipped by 10 bases and J by 5 bases, with 13 bases between them. The CDR3 spans 12 residues. In DNA, the CDR3 is TGTGCCTCAGAGTGGGACAACAATGAGCAGTTCTTC. It encodes CASEWDNNEQFF.

The chain employs TRBV7-7 and TRBJ2-3; 9 bases map to TRBD2. The CDR3 has 21 amino acids. J lost 0 bases, V lost 5 bases, and 21 bases had no gene match. CDR1 SSHAT and CDR2 FNYEAQ come from the germline V gene (reference sequence). The CDR3 spells CASSPLQTSGWPGASTDTQYF. The CDR3 nucleotides read TGTGCCAGCAGCCCCCTCCAGACTAGCGGATGGCCCGGGGCTAGCACAGATACGCAGTATTTT. The complete variable domain, with remaining parts taken from reference TRBV7-7 and TRBJ2-3, reads GAGVSQSPRYKVTKRGQDVTLRCDPISSHATLYWYQQALGQGPEFLTYFNYEAQPDKSGLPSDRFSAERPEGSISTLTIQRTEQRDSAMYRCASSPLQTSGWPGASTDTQYFGPGTRLTVL.

This clonotype was observed at least ten times. V and J are TRBV30 and TRBJ1-1; a weak D match, TRBD1 (6 bases). V was pared by 0 bases and J by 6 bases, with 11 bases between. The CDR3 length is 13 residues. Per the germline V gene, CDR1 is GTSNPN and CDR2 is SVGIG (reference sequence). The CDR3 reads CAWSVKGGSEAFF. The CDR3 region has the DNA TGTGCCTGGAGTGTAAAAGGGGGATCTGAAGCTTTCTTT.

This clonotype has a handful of counts. The J gene is TRBJ2-5, the V gene TRBV11-2; D perhaps matches TRBD2 (6 bases). Trimming removed 5 bases from V and 3 bases from J, with 13 bases in between. The CDR3 has 14 amino acids. From germline, CDR1 is SGHAT and CDR2 FQNNGV. Here the CDR3 DNA reads TGTGCCAGCAGCCCGGGGGAGCAGAAAGAGACCCAGTACTTC. Amino acid sequence: CASSPGEQKETQYF.

There are many counts of this clonotype. V is TRBV27 and J is TRBJ2-1; the D is unclear. This CDR3 comprises 12 residues. Germline CDR1 reads MNHEY; CDR2 reads SMNVEV (reference sequence). Between the trimmed V and J ends, which lost 6 bases and 4 bases, there was a span of 7 bases. The CDR3 bases are TGTGCCAGCAGCCCCAGGTACAATGAGCAGTTCTTC. As protein: CASSPRYNEQFF.

This clonotype was observed at least ten times. The V gene is TRBV18, the J gene TRBJ1-3; the D is unclear. The germline V gene has CDR1 KGHSH and CDR2 LQKENI. V dropped 3 bases and J dropped 3 bases, with 12 bases sitting between them. There are 15 residues in the CDR3. CDR3 sequence: CASSPSGTVGNTIYF. The CDR3 DNA reads TGTGCCAGCTCACCTTCAGGCACGGTTGGAAACACCATATATTTT.

The chain joins TRBV15 to TRBJ2-1; possibly TRBD2 for D (6 bases). Germline CDR1 reads LNHNV; CDR2 reads YYDKDF (reference sequence). The CDR3 is 13 residues long. CDR3 bases: TGTGATCTCTTGGGGGGCTCCTACAATGAGCAGTTCTTC. Translated, it gives CDLLGGSYNEQFF.

In this sample, this clonotype turned up many times. The CDR3 sequence: CASSLTQAFNQPQHF. The CDR3 DNA is TGTGCCAGCAGCTTGACCCAGGCCTTCAATCAGCCCCAGCATTTT. This chain uses TRBV5-5 with TRBJ1-5, with unresolved D. Germline CDR1 and CDR2: SGHKS and YYEKEE (reference sequence). The length of the CDR3 is 15 residues. With 1 base removed from V and 3 bases from J, the gap between germline ends came to 11 bases.

This clonotype was observed many times. The V call is TRBV25-1, the J call TRBJ1-2; 7 nucleotides line up with TRBD1. V lost 6 bases and J lost 4; bases outside the gene matches: 11. CDR1 is MGHDK and CDR2 is SYGVNS in the germline V gene. The CDR3 has 15 amino acids. The CDR3 spells CASSATGVVAYGYTF. The CDR3 region has the DNA TGTGCCAGCAGCGCCACAGGGGTGGTCGCCTATGGCTACACCTTC.

This rearrangement joins TRBV7-2 to TRBJ2-1; D could derive from TRBD1 or TRBD2 (5 bases each). V was shortened by 4 bases and J by 5 bases, with 12 bases between the two germline ends. The CDR3 length is 14 residues. CDR1 and CDR2 from the germline V gene are SGHTA and FQGNSA. CDR3 nucleotides: TGTGCCAGCAGCTGGATCGGGACCCACAATGAGCAGTTCTTC. Amino acids: CASSWIGTHNEQFF. The full variable domain, in which reference TRBV7-2 and TRBJ2-1 provide the parts outside the CDR3, is GAGVSQSPSNKVTEKGKDVELRCDPISGHTALYWYRQSLGQGLEFLIYFQGNSAPDKSGLPSDRFSAERTGGSVSTLTIQRTQQEDSAVYLCASSWIGTHNEQFFGPGTRLTVL.